Listed below are T cell receptor beta chains from one sample, sequenced in a study of PD-1 blockade in classical Hodgkin lymphoma. Some clones are missing from TCRdb's copy, which holds only in-frame ones; the method was immunoSEQ multiplex PCR. The data hold about 32,000 clones, with approximately 85% observed a single time. Sequencing was performed on peripheral blood mononuclear cells (PBMCs), taken at baseline. These receptors originate from a human donor with classical Hodgkin lymphoma. CDR3s include the opening cysteine and the closing phenylalanine or tryptophan. D genes are given only for firm matches. The size of a clone is reported for some rows only, either as once, few or many, or as a class for expanded clones.

V gene: TRBV5-5
J gene: TRBJ1-4
clone size: -
D gene: -
CDR3 protein: CASTGRRDLNEKLFF
CDR3 DNA: TGTGCCAGCACCGGACGTAGAGACCTTAACGAAAAACTGTTTTTT

V gene: TRBV2
J gene: TRBJ1-2
clone size: -
D gene: TRBD1
CDR3 protein: CASSTKQGANYGYTF
CDR3 DNA: TGTGCCAGCAGCACAAAGCAGGGGGCGAACTATGGCTACACCTTC

V gene: TRBV11-1
J gene: TRBJ2-1
clone size: once
D gene: -
CDR3 protein: CASSANRVGAGEQFF
CDR3 DNA: TGTGCCAGCAGCGCCAACAGGGTAGGGGCTGGTGAGCAGTTCTTC

V gene: TRBV13
J gene: TRBJ2-3
clone size: -
D gene: TRBD2
CDR3 protein: CASSARLAGGTDTQYF
CDR3 DNA: TGTGCCAGCAGCGCCCGACTAGCGGGGGGCACAGATACGCAGTATTTT

V gene: TRBV7-2
J gene: TRBJ1-2
clone size: -
D gene: -
CDR3 protein: CASSLQGVANYGYTF
CDR3 DNA: TGTGCCAGCAGCTTACAGGGAGTTGCTAACTATGGCTACACCTTC

V gene: TRBV19
J gene: TRBJ1-1
clone size: -
D gene: -
CDR3 protein: CASTPLGVPEAFF
CDR3 DNA: TGTGCCAGTACCCCGTTGGGCGTACCTGAAGCTTTCTTT

V gene: TRBV2
J gene: TRBJ1-1
clone size: few
D gene: TRBD1
CDR3 protein: CASSGQGNTEAFF
CDR3 DNA: TGTGCCAGCAGTGGACAGGGGAACACTGAAGCTTTCTTT

V gene: TRBV7-9
J gene: TRBJ1-2
clone size: -
D gene: -
CDR3 protein: CASSLPQGNGYTF
CDR3 DNA: TGTGCCAGCAGCTTACCCCAGGGGAATGGCTACACCTTC

V gene: TRBV5-1
J gene: TRBJ1-1
clone size: -
D gene: TRBD1
CDR3 protein: CASSSVGTDLNTEAFF
CDR3 DNA: TGCGCCAGCAGCTCCGTTGGGACAGATTTGAACACTGAAGCTTTCTTT

V gene: TRBV5-6
J gene: TRBJ1-4
clone size: -
D gene: -
CDR3 protein: CASSSGILEKLFF
CDR3 DNA: TGTGCCAGCAGCTCGGGGATACTTGAAAAACTGTTTTTT

V gene: TRBV6-5
J gene: TRBJ1-6
clone size: -
D gene: -
CDR3 protein: CASSYSILSPLHF
CDR3 DNA: TGTGCCAGCAGTTACTCGATACTTTCACCCCTCCACTTT

V gene: TRBV28
J gene: TRBJ1-5
clone size: few
D gene: TRBD1
CDR3 protein: CASSPGQSYQPQHF
CDR3 DNA: TGTGCCAGCAGCCCGGGACAGAGCTATCAGCCCCAGCATTTT

V gene: TRBV7-2
J gene: TRBJ1-4
clone size: -
D gene: -
CDR3 protein: CASSATGTNEKLFF
CDR3 DNA: TGTGCCAGCAGCGCGACAGGAACTAATGAAAAACTGTTTTTT

V gene: TRBV7-6
J gene: TRBJ2-3
clone size: -
D gene: -
CDR3 protein: CASSLDRDTDTQYF
CDR3 DNA: TGTGCCAGCAGCTTAGACAGGGACACAGATACGCAGTATTTT

V gene: TRBV7-2
J gene: TRBJ2-7
clone size: -
D gene: -
CDR3 protein: CASSSDRTYEQYF
CDR3 DNA: TGTGCCAGCAGCTCTGACAGAACCTACGAGCAGTACTTC

V gene: TRBV9
J gene: TRBJ1-2
clone size: once
D gene: TRBD1
CDR3 protein: CASSSVLGQGESYGYTF
CDR3 DNA: TGTGCCAGCAGCTCCGTTTTGGGGCAGGGGGAATCCTATGGTTACACCTTC

V gene: TRBV11-2
J gene: TRBJ1-5
clone size: -
D gene: -
CDR3 protein: CASSPGINQPQHF
CDR3 DNA: TGTGCCAGCAGCCCAGGGATTAATCAGCCCCAGCATTTT

V gene: TRBV4-3
J gene: TRBJ2-1
clone size: -
D gene: -
CDR3 protein: CASSQRGNEQFF
CDR3 DNA: TGCGCCAGCAGCCAACGAGGGAATGAGCAGTTCTTC

V gene: TRBV28
J gene: TRBJ2-3
clone size: -
D gene: -
CDR3 protein: CASSWDGEGTDTQYF
CDR3 DNA: TGTGCCAGCAGTTGGGACGGTGAGGGCACAGATACGCAGTATTTT

V gene: TRBV2
J gene: TRBJ2-5
clone size: -
D gene: -
CDR3 protein: CATRETQYF
CDR3 DNA: TGTGCCACCAGAGAGACCCAGTACTTC

V gene: TRBV7-8
J gene: TRBJ1-5
clone size: -
D gene: -
CDR3 protein: CASSLGGDGQPQHF
CDR3 DNA: TGTGCCAGCAGCTTAGGAGGGGATGGTCAGCCCCAGCATTTT

V gene: TRBV2
J gene: TRBJ2-3
clone size: -
D gene: TRBD2
CDR3 protein: CASKASGVGDTQYF
CDR3 DNA: TGTGCCAGCAAGGCTAGCGGGGTGGGGGATACGCAGTATTTT

V gene: TRBV5-1
J gene: TRBJ1-2
clone size: -
D gene: -
CDR3 protein: CASSSGQSQGGYTF
CDR3 DNA: TGCGCCAGCAGCTCCGGACAGTCCCAGGGTGGCTACACCTTC

V gene: TRBV10-3
J gene: TRBJ1-1
clone size: -
D gene: -
CDR3 protein: CAISEITGEAFF
CDR3 DNA: TGTGCCATCAGTGAGATAACAGGTGAAGCTTTCTTT

V gene: TRBV2
J gene: TRBJ2-5
clone size: -
D gene: TRBD1
CDR3 protein: CASRPLQGAGETQYF
CDR3 DNA: TGTGCCAGCAGGCCCTTACAGGGGGCAGGAGAGACCCAGTACTTC

V gene: TRBV29-1
J gene: TRBJ2-5
clone size: -
D gene: TRBD2
CDR3 protein: CSVPSGGAEETQYF
CDR3 DNA: TGCAGCGTCCCTAGCGGGGGGGCCGAAGAGACCCAGTACTTC

V gene: TRBV19
J gene: TRBJ1-1
clone size: few
D gene: -
CDR3 protein: CASSIARMGTEAFF
CDR3 DNA: TGTGCCAGTAGTATAGCTCGAATGGGCACTGAAGCTTTCTTT

V gene: TRBV19
J gene: TRBJ2-3
clone size: once
D gene: TRBD2
CDR3 protein: CASSPRSLAADTQYF
CDR3 DNA: TGTGCCAGTAGTCCCCGTAGTCTAGCGGCAGATACGCAGTATTTT

V gene: TRBV4-1
J gene: TRBJ1-4
clone size: -
D gene: TRBD1
CDR3 protein: CASSQDFRGTGGAGTNEKLFF
CDR3 DNA: TGCGCCAGCAGCCAAGATTTTAGGGGGACAGGGGGCGCCGGAACTAATGAAAAACTGTTTTTT

V gene: TRBV7-3
J gene: TRBJ2-1
clone size: -
D gene: TRBD2
CDR3 protein: CASSQTGGYNEQFF
CDR3 DNA: TGTGCCAGCAGCCAGACGGGAGGATACAATGAGCAGTTCTTC

V gene: TRBV10-3
J gene: TRBJ1-4
clone size: -
D gene: -
CDR3 protein: CAISESSGQNEKLFF
CDR3 DNA: TGTGCCATCAGTGAGTCTTCCGGACAGAATGAAAAACTGTTTTTT

V gene: TRBV9
J gene: TRBJ1-3
clone size: -
D gene: -
CDR3 protein: CASHDGTGNTIYF
CDR3 DNA: TGTGCCAGCCATGACGGTACTGGAAACACCATATATTTT

V gene: TRBV27
J gene: TRBJ1-5
clone size: -
D gene: -
CDR3 protein: CASSLIGANQPQHF
CDR3 DNA: TGTGCCAGCAGTTTAATAGGGGCAAATCAGCCCCAGCATTTT

V gene: TRBV19
J gene: TRBJ1-6
clone size: -
D gene: TRBD1
CDR3 protein: CASTLTGGESPLHF
CDR3 DNA: TGTGCCAGTACCCTGACAGGGGGAGAGTCACCCCTCCACTTT

V gene: TRBV6-1
J gene: TRBJ2-1
clone size: -
D gene: TRBD2
CDR3 protein: CASSTSGGNDEQFF
CDR3 DNA: TGTGCCAGCAGTACTAGCGGGGGGAACGATGAGCAGTTCTTC

V gene: TRBV5-6
J gene: TRBJ1-3
clone size: -
D gene: -
CDR3 protein: CASSLTQLSSGNTIYF
CDR3 DNA: TGTGCCAGCAGCTTAACCCAACTCTCCTCTGGAAACACCATATATTTT

V gene: TRBV19
J gene: TRBJ2-3
clone size: -
D gene: TRBD1
CDR3 protein: CASSFWTGGPTDTQYF
CDR3 DNA: TGTGCCAGTAGTTTCTGGACAGGGGGTCCGACAGATACGCAGTATTTT

V gene: TRBV27
J gene: TRBJ1-6
clone size: -
D gene: TRBD1
CDR3 protein: CASSIQQGSGNSPLHF
CDR3 DNA: TGTGCCAGCAGTATCCAACAGGGGTCGGGTAATTCACCCCTCCACTTT

V gene: TRBV6-1
J gene: TRBJ2-7
clone size: -
D gene: -
CDR3 protein: CASSNGREQYF
CDR3 DNA: TGTGCCAGCAGTAACGGACGCGAGCAGTACTTC

V gene: TRBV20-1
J gene: TRBJ1-2
clone size: -
D gene: TRBD1
CDR3 protein: CRSTGDDGYTF
CDR3 DNA: TGCAGGTCTACAGGGGACGATGGCTACACCTTC

V gene: TRBV7-9
J gene: TRBJ1-6
clone size: few
D gene: TRBD1
CDR3 protein: CASSSGTGGTFDNSPLHF
CDR3 DNA: TGTGCCAGCAGTTCCGGGACAGGGGGAACATTCGATAATTCACCCCTCCACTTT

V gene: TRBV19
J gene: TRBJ2-1
clone size: -
D gene: -
CDR3 protein: CASTPTYSYNEQFF
CDR3 DNA: TGTGCCAGTACACCGACCTACTCCTACAATGAGCAGTTCTTC

V gene: TRBV15
J gene: TRBJ2-7
clone size: -
D gene: -
CDR3 protein: CATSRDLGTGDYEQYF
CDR3 DNA: TGTGCCACCAGCAGAGATCTGGGGACGGGGGACTACGAGCAGTACTTC

V gene: TRBV7-2
J gene: TRBJ2-3
clone size: -
D gene: -
CDR3 protein: CASSLDTSTDTQYF
CDR3 DNA: TGTGCCAGCAGCTTGGACACCAGCACAGATACGCAGTATTTT

V gene: TRBV27
J gene: TRBJ1-1
clone size: -
D gene: -
CDR3 protein: CASSLARGNTEAFF
CDR3 DNA: TGTGCCAGCAGTCTAGCAAGGGGGAACACTGAAGCTTTCTTT

V gene: TRBV11-2
J gene: TRBJ1-1
clone size: -
D gene: -
CDR3 protein: CASSFDLNIEAFF
CDR3 DNA: TGTGCCAGCAGCTTCGATCTGAATATTGAAGCTTTCTTT

V gene: TRBV6-1
J gene: TRBJ2-7
clone size: -
D gene: TRBD1
CDR3 protein: CASARAGTGRNEQYF
CDR3 DNA: TGTGCCAGCGCTAGGGCCGGGACAGGAAGAAACGAGCAGTACTTC

V gene: TRBV9
J gene: TRBJ2-5
clone size: once
D gene: TRBD1
CDR3 protein: CASSVRTGPQETQYF
CDR3 DNA: TGTGCCAGCAGCGTAAGGACAGGGCCCCAAGAGACCCAGTACTTC